This T cell receptor (beta chain) was sequenced for a study of T cell repertoires in cytomegalovirus infection. Study in general: In public TCR beta signatures, there were indications of both CMV infection and matching HLA type. The study's findings and limits: Predominance within the ex vivo response was attributable to HLA-C-restricted CMV-specific TCR beta clonotypes.

TCRdb used MiXCR to reprocess the reads, holding one entry per CDR3 protein. The repertoire holds about 71,000 distinct CDR3 sequences, 20% to 25% seen once, with approximately 61% in the top ten. A word on this clonotype: Its matching antigen is unknown.

Germline lookup yields CDR1 SEHNR and CDR2 FQNEAQ (reference sequence). Trimming shortened V by 5 bases and J by 4 bases, and 11 bases separated the two germline ends. The CDR3 totals 13 residues. The sample was CD8+ T cells from cultured PBMCs, taken from culture after CMV antigen stimulation. This chain connects TRBV7-9 to TRBJ1-1; D unclear. The receptor's source is a human donor in good health (CMV status not recorded). Some clones in this sample may be carry-over from other donors' samples. The CDR3, as DNA: TGTGCCAGCAGCCCCATCTGGGGCACTGAAGCTTTCTTT. It is translated as CASSPIWGTEAFF.